A selection of T cell receptor beta chains follows, all from one sample in a study of blood T cell repertoires in COVID-19. TCRdb's copy holds only in-frame clones and misses some; the assay was immunoSEQ multiplex PCR. The data show about 120,000 clones, nearly 90% seen once. The sequencing input was peripheral blood. The origin of the receptors is a woman aged 70-85 years who had recovered from COVID-19. Each CDR3 is given with its conserved first and last residue. The D gene is left open where the match is weak. The listing skips clone size in some rows; elsewhere it reads once, few, many or a size class.

clone_size j_call d_call v_call cdr3_nt cdr3_aa
NA TRBJ2-3 TRBD2 TRBV5-1 TGCGCCAGCAGCGCTCGAGCGGGGGGTGGCACAGATACGCAGTATTTT CASSARAGGGTDTQYF
few TRBJ1-3 NA TRBV19 TGTGCCAGTAGTTTTTCTTCCGGAAACACCATATATTTT CASSFSSGNTIYF
NA TRBJ1-2 TRBD1 TRBV6-5 TGTGCCAGCAGACTCGGACAGGGTCGTGGCTACACCTTC CASRLGQGRGYTF
NA TRBJ2-1 TRBD2 TRBV11-2 TGTGCCAGCAGCTTAGAAGGCGGGGGTGACTACAATGAGCAGTTCTTC CASSLEGGGDYNEQFF
NA TRBJ2-3 NA TRBV7-3 TGTGCCAGCAGCTTAAACGGGGTGGAGACAGATACGCAGTATTTT CASSLNGVETDTQYF
NA TRBJ2-3 NA TRBV12-5 TGTGCTACCAGCGGACCCACAGATACGCAGTATTTT CATSGPTDTQYF
NA TRBJ2-1 TRBD2 TRBV7-3 TGTGCCAGCAGCTCCCAGGCCGGGAGGGGCAATGAGCAGTTCTTC CASSSQAGRGNEQFF
NA TRBJ1-3 NA TRBV5-4 TGTGCCAGCAGCTTCGGACTTCTCTCTGGAAACACCATATATTTT CASSFGLLSGNTIYF
NA TRBJ2-1 NA TRBV6-6 TGTGCCAGCAGTTACCCGACAGGATACAATGAGCAGTTCTTC CASSYPTGYNEQFF
NA TRBJ2-7 NA TRBV3-1/TRBV3-2 TGTGCCAGCAGCCAAGGTTCAGGCTCCTACGAGCAGTACTTC CASSQGSGSYEQYF
NA TRBJ2-7 TRBD2 TRBV27 TGTGCCAGCAGCCTTGGGGAGGGCCTTGGTGAGCAGTACTTC CASSLGEGLGEQYF
few TRBJ2-7 NA TRBV2 TGTGCCAGCAGTTTCCAGGGCCCCTACGAGCAGTACTTC CASSFQGPYEQYF
NA TRBJ2-5 TRBD2 TRBV5-1 TGCGCCAGCAGCTCGAGAGCGGGAATGGGAGAGACCCAGTACTTC CASSSRAGMGETQYF
NA TRBJ2-1 NA TRBV9 TGTGCCAGCAGCGTAGACCCGAGCTCCTACAATGAGCAGTTCTTC CASSVDPSSYNEQFF
NA TRBJ2-1 TRBD1 TRBV10-3 TGTGCCATCTCTGGGGGGACAGGGTCTTACAATGAGCAGTTCTTC CAISGGTGSYNEQFF
NA TRBJ2-7 TRBD1 TRBV29-1 TGCAGCGTTGTCAGGGGGTCGAGCGAGCAGTACTTC CSVVRGSSEQYF
NA TRBJ1-2 TRBD1 TRBV7-2 TGTGCCAGCAGCCGGGACAGGGGGCCCTATGGCTACACCTTC CASSRDRGPYGYTF
NA TRBJ2-3 TRBD1 TRBV5-1 TGCGCCAGCAGCTTGGGGGGACAGCAGGGGGATACGCAGTATTTT CASSLGGQQGDTQYF
NA TRBJ2-1 NA TRBV15 TGTGCCACCAGCAGAGATCGTGGTAGCGGCACCTACAATGAGCAGTTCTTC CATSRDRGSGTYNEQFF
NA TRBJ1-1 TRBD1 TRBV5-1 TGCGCCAGCACCCTGACAGGGGGGGGGACTGAAGCTTTCTTT CASTLTGGGTEAFF
NA TRBJ1-1 NA TRBV5-1 TGCGCCAGCAGGGGAGTGGATAAGAACACTGAAGCTTTCTTT CASRGVDKNTEAFF
NA TRBJ1-4 TRBD1 TRBV18 TGTGCCAGCTCGGCACAGGGGCCGAATGAAAAACTGTTTTTT CASSAQGPNEKLFF
NA TRBJ1-3 NA TRBV29-1 TGCAGCGTTGATTCGGAGACCTCTGGAAACACCATATATTTT CSVDSETSGNTIYF
NA TRBJ2-7 NA TRBV30 TGTGCCTGGAGCAATTCCTATGCGGCCACCTACGAGCAGTACTTC CAWSNSYAATYEQYF
NA TRBJ2-4 TRBD2 TRBV5-1 TGCGCCAGCAGCTCCGAAGCGGGGGGCTCCGGAAACATTCAGTACTTC CASSSEAGGSGNIQYF
NA TRBJ2-2 NA TRBV19 TGTGCCACTCCGAGGCGGGAGAACACCGGGGAGCTGTTTTTT CATPRRENTGELFF
NA TRBJ2-5 TRBD1 TRBV9 TGTGCCAGCAGCCGCTCGACAGGGGGCAACCAAGAGACCCAGTACTTC CASSRSTGGNQETQYF
NA TRBJ2-5 TRBD2 TRBV2 TGTGCCAGCAGTCGGTGGCGGGGGGGCGAAAAAGAGACCCAGTACTTC CASSRWRGGEKETQYF
NA TRBJ2-1 NA TRBV7-6 TGTGCCAGCAGCAGTTTGGACAACCGCAATGAGCAGTTCTTC CASSSLDNRNEQFF
NA TRBJ1-1 TRBD1 TRBV30 TGTGCCTGGAGTGTATCGGACAGGGTTGAAGCTTTCTTT CAWSVSDRVEAFF
NA TRBJ2-5 NA TRBV28 TGTGCCAGCAGGGTCCTCGGAGAGACCCAGTACTTC CASRVLGETQYF
NA TRBJ2-1 TRBD2 TRBV6-5 TGTGCCAGCAGTTACTCGCGGGGGGCCAATGAGCAGTTCTTC CASSYSRGANEQFF
NA TRBJ1-5 TRBD1 TRBV28 TGTGCCAGCAGCCCGAGTGGGGACAGGAGCCAGCATTTT CASSPSGDRSQHF